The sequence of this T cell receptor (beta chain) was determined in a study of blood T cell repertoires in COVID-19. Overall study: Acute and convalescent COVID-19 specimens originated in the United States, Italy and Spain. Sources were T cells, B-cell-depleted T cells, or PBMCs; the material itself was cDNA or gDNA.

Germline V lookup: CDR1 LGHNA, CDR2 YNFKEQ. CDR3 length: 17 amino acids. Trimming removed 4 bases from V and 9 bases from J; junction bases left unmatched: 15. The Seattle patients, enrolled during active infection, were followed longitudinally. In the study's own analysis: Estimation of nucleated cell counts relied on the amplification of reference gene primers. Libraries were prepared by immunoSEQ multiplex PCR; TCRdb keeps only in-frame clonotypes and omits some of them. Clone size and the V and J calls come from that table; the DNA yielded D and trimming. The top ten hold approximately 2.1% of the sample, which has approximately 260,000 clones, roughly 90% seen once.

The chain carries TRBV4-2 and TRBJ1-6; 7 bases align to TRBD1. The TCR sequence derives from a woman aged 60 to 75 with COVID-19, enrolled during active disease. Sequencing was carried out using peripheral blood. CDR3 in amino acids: CASSPAFNRGWVSPLHF. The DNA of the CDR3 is TGTGCCAGCAGCCCCGCCTTTAACAGGGGATGGGTTTCACCCCTCCACTTT.